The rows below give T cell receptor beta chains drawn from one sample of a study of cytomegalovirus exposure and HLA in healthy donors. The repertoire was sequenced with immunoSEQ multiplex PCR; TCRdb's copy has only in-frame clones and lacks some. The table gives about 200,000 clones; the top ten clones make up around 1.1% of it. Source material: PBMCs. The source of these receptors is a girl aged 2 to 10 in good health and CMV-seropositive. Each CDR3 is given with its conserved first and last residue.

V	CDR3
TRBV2	CASSLFLQGDTQYF
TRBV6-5	CASSYSEINQETQYF
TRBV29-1	CSVEVWGGSTEAFF
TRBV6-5	CASSYVQGYNYGYTF
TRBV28	CASSYPGQGGETQYF
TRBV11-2	CASSSPVGAGQGTHEQFF
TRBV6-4	CASSEGTSGTGELFF
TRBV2	CASNPMDRASEKLFF
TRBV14	CASSQDWARETQYF
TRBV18	CASSPAQGTLEETQYF
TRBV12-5	CASGLVQGGVLSYGYTF
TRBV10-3	CAISESRLGEQTQYF
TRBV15	CATSRDGAVSSYNEQFF
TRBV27	CASSLRRSNQPQHF
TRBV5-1	CASSLTSGRTGELFF
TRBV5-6	CASSFRIAGGNEQFF
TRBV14	CASSQVAGAYGYTF
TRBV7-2	CASSSERRFNYGYTF
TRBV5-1	CASSHSATEAFF
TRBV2	CASSEARGRGPYNEQFF
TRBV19	CASRGSGTGLYEQYF
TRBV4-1	CASSQAWYKLGNQPQHF
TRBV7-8	CASSLADRDYGYTF
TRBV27	CASTRRVASNEKLFF
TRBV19	CASSPGTGSYEQYF
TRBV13	CASRGAEKQYF
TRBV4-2	CASSQGTGPPTNEKLFF
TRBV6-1	CASSDRGMNTEAFF
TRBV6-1	CASSWTGTSYEQYF
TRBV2	CASSGGLFRGNQPQHF
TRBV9	CASSGTSGSGNTQYF
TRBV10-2	CASSGTSGTFLGNEQFF
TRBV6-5	CASFSSGYSYNEQFF
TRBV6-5	CASSYVPGSSYEQYF
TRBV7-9	CASSGEMRSTEAFF
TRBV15	CATSAGLGPGNTIYF
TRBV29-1	CSVALETLPEAFF
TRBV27	CASSSSGQGASGAFF
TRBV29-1	CSVGSSGRAGELFF
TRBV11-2	CASSLSGTRTYEQYF
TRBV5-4	CASSLSAGDYGYTF
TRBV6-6	CASSAWGGRGEQYF
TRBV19	CATTQDSLNYGYTF
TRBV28	CASTSVGEVDNEQFF
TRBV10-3	CAISESIPGTASSYEQYF
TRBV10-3	CAISESGADTQYF
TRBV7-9	CASSLGQDNQPQHF
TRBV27	CASRLDISRTGELFF
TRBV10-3	CAISGQGQSSYEQYF
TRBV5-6	CASSEGTAEGQHF
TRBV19	CASSIIWRVDERSSYNEQFF
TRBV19	CASRILQGSNEKLFF
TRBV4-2	CASSHPKEVLNNSPLHF
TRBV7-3	CASSLIGGNTQYF
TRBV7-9	CASSLLSGRDEKLFF
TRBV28	CASSGTSGSLKVNEQFF
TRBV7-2	CASSRDGSDGELFF
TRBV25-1	CASSESRPGLAGRNEQFF